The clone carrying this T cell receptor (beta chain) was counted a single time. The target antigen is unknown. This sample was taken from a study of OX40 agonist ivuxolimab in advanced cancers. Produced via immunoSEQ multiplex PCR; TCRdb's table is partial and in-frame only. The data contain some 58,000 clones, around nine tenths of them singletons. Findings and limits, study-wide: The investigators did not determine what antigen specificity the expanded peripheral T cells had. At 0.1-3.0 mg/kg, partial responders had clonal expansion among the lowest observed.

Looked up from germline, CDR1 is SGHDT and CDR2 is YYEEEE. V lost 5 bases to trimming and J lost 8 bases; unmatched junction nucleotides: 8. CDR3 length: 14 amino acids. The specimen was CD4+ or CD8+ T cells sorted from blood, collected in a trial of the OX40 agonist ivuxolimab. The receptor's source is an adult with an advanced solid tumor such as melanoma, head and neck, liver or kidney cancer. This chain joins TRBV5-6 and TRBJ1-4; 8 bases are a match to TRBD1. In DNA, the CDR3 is TGTGCCAGCAGTCCGGACAGGGCTGGCGAAAAACTGTTTTTT. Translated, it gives CASSPDRAGEKLFF.